The T cell receptor (beta chain) under discussion was sequenced for a study of CD8 T cells in ankylosing spondylitis. TCRdb analysed the 5' RACE reads with MiXCR anew, one entry per CDR3 protein. The sample shows about 160,000 distinct CDR3 sequences, around 42% of them seen only once. The CDR3 spans 14 residues. Germline V CDR1 and CDR2: SQVTM, ANQGSEA. V was pared by 3 bases and J by 5 bases, with 4 bases of the junction left unmatched. This TCR was sampled from a male donor with ankylosing spondylitis. V and J are TRBV29-1 and TRBJ2-5; 12 nucleotides align to TRBD1. The sequenced sample consisted of synovial fluid, either unsorted or a sorted T cell fraction (not recorded which). The CDR3 DNA sequence: TGCAGCGTTGAGGGGACAGGGGGCTGGGAGACCCAGTACTTC. Translated, it gives CSVEGTGGWETQYF.